One and the same sample provided the 32 T cell receptor beta chains below, sequenced in a study of shared clonotypes between healthy human individuals. Data came from immunoSEQ multiplex PCR; TCRdb stores just in-frame clones and leaves some out. The sample includes roughly 530,000 clones, around 96% seen only once; the top ten take about 0.057%. Sequencing was performed on naive CD4+ T cells sorted from blood. The subset was: CD45RA+ positively selected. The receptors come from a woman in her twenties or thirties in good health.

This clone occurred once. This sequence joins TRBV7-8 and TRBJ2-7; 8 bases match TRBD1. The V gene end was trimmed by 5 bases and the J gene end by 6 bases; junction bases not matched to a gene: 12. Germline V lookup: CDR1 SGHVS, CDR2 FQNEAQ. There are 15 residues in the CDR3. CDR3 sequence reads: CASSPDPDRVFEQYF. The DNA of the CDR3 is TGTGCCAGCAGCCCCGACCCGGACAGGGTTTTCGAGCAGTACTTC. The full variable domain, with the rest looked up from reference TRBV7-8 and TRBJ2-7, is GAGVSQSPRYKVAKRGQDVALRCDPISGHVSLFWYQQALGQGPEFLTYFQNEAQLDKSGLPSDRFFAERPEGSVSTLKIQRTQQEDSAVYLCASSPDPDRVFEQYFGPGTRLTVT.

The chain links TRBV15 to TRBJ2-5; D is possibly TRBD1 (5 bases). The germline CDR1 and CDR2 sequences are LNHNV and YYDKDF (reference sequence). This CDR3 contains 13 residues. V lost 4 bases, J lost 2 bases, and 8 bases lay in between. This chain's CDR3 is CATSIDRQETQYF. The CDR3, as DNA: TGTGCCACCAGCATCGACAGACAAGAGACCCAGTACTTC. The full variable domain, with the rest looked up from reference TRBV15 and TRBJ2-5, is DAMVIQNPRYQVTQFGKPVTLSCSQTLNHNVMYWYQQKSSQAPKLLFHYYDKDFNNEADTPDNFQSRRPNTSFCFLDIRSPGLGDTAMYLCATSIDRQETQYFGPGTRLLVL.

This sequence joins TRBV5-4 and TRBJ2-5; the match to TRBD2 covers 13 bases. V trimming: 5 bases; J trimming: 0 bases; junction bases outside the gene matches: 4. Germline V gene data show CDR1 as SGHNT and CDR2 as YYREEE (reference sequence). The length of the CDR3 is 16 residues. The CDR3 spells CASSPTSGRYQETQYF. CDR3 nucleotides: TGTGCCAGCAGTCCGACTAGCGGGAGGTACCAAGAGACCCAGTACTTC. Full variable domain (rest looked up from reference TRBV5-4 and TRBJ2-5): ETGVTQSPTHLIKTRGQQVTLRCSSQSGHNTVSWYQQALGQGPQFIFQYYREEENGRGNFPPRFSGLQFPNYSSELNVNALELDDSALYLCASSPTSGRYQETQYFGPGTRLLVL.

The rearrangement links TRBV30 to TRBJ1-5; 8 bases agree with TRBD1. The CDR3 consists of 14 residues. J gave up 8 bases and V 3 bases, and 9 bases lay outside the gene matches. Germline V gene lookup returns CDR1 GTSNPN and CDR2 SVGIG (reference sequence). The CDR3 sequence is CAWREPTGVKPQHF. The CDR3 DNA is TGTGCCTGGAGAGAACCGACAGGGGTAAAGCCCCAGCATTTT.

The chain carries TRBV27 and TRBJ1-2; D unresolved. This CDR3 is 14 amino acids long. Germline CDR1 reads MNHEY; CDR2 reads SMNVEV (reference sequence). Between the trimmed V and J ends, which lost 5 bases and 4 bases, there was a span of 14 bases. CDR3 protein: CASSRHIIGYGYTF. The CDR3 DNA reads as TGTGCCAGCAGTCGACATATCATCGGCTATGGCTACACCTTC.

The chain recombines TRBV15 with TRBJ2-7; possible D gene TRBD1, 6 bases. The CDR3 is 15 residues long. V dropped 3 bases and J dropped 0 bases, with 12 bases sitting between them. In germline, CDR1 is LNHNV, CDR2 YYDKDF (reference sequence). The CDR3 DNA is TGTGCCACCAGCAGGGTACAGGGATTCTCCTACGAGCAGTACTTC. Encoded protein: CATSRVQGFSYEQYF.

In this sample, this clone turned up once. This sequence joins TRBV28 and TRBJ1-3; D gene unclear. CDR1 MDHEN and CDR2 SYDVKM come from the germline V gene. The CDR3 sequence is 15 residues long. The V end lost 6 bases, the J end lost 4 bases, and 16 bases lay between the germline ends. The CDR3 here is CASRPPGGLGNTIYF. In DNA, the CDR3 is TGTGCCAGCAGGCCACCGGGAGGGTTAGGAAACACCATATATTTT.

The rearrangement links TRBV5-6 to TRBJ1-2; D is uncertain. CDR1 and CDR2 from the germline V gene are SGHDT and YYEEEE. V was trimmed by 3 bases and J by 8 bases, leaving 17 bases between them. The CDR3 consists of 14 residues. This CDR3 reads CASSSSQGFRGYTF. The CDR3 nucleotides read TGTGCCAGCAGCTCCAGCCAAGGGTTTCGAGGCTACACCTTC.

The chain carries TRBV28 and TRBJ2-7; perhaps TRBD1 as D (6 bases). Looked up from germline, CDR1 is MDHEN and CDR2 is SYDVKM. The CDR3 consists of 17 residues. Trimming took 6 bases from V and 0 from J, leaving 21 bases between them. CDR3 amino acids: CASSTPLGGASSYEQYF. The CDR3 DNA sequence: TGTGCCAGCAGCACTCCCCTAGGGGGAGCTAGCTCCTACGAGCAGTACTTC.

The chain links TRBV5-1 to TRBJ2-7, with TRBD2 matching 11 bases. This CDR3 has 20 residues. Trimming removed 4 bases from V and 5 bases from J; junction bases left unmatched: 23. From germline, CDR1 is SGHRS and CDR2 YFSETQ. CDR3 protein: CASSLYHREREPGLADEQYF. The CDR3 region has the DNA TGCGCCAGCAGCCTCTATCACAGGGAACGGGAGCCGGGACTAGCGGACGAGCAGTACTTC.

V is TRBV28 and J is TRBJ2-5; TRBD2 agrees at 10 bases. This CDR3 is built from 18 residues. The V segment lost 8 bases and the J segment 9 bases; nucleotides outside the gene matches: 24. The germline V gene encodes CDR1 MDHEN and CDR2 SYDVKM. DNA of the CDR3: TGTGCCAGCTACCCAGGATATATAGCGGGAGGTACCCTTCGGGCCCAGTACTTC. This sequence encodes CASYPGYIAGGTLRAQYF.

CDR3 DNA sequence: TGTGCCAGCAGCCTAGGACAGTTGGAGGCCGGGGAGCTGTTTTTT. Residues: CASSLGQLEAGELFF. The J gene is TRBJ2-2, the V gene TRBV5-4; possible D gene TRBD1, 6 bases. Germline assignment: CDR1 SGHNT and CDR2 YYREEE (reference sequence). This CDR3 has 15 residues. V gave up 4 bases and J gave up 6 bases, with 16 bases separating them.

Turning to this clone: Other DNA sequences within the sample encode an identical CDR3. The chain uses TRBV10-3 and TRBJ2-3; a weak D match, TRBD2 (5 bases). V was trimmed by 8 bases and J by 4 bases, leaving 7 bases between them. Germline V gives CDR1 ENHRY, CDR2 SYGVKD. The CDR3 has 11 residues. The CDR3 coding sequence is TGTGCCATCTCGGGATCAGATACGCAGTATTTT. It translates to CAISGSDTQYF.

This chain connects TRBV10-2 to TRBJ1-2; D gene unclear. The V end was cut by 3 bases, the J end by 3 bases, with 11 bases between. The CDR3 spans 14 residues. Germline V CDR1 and CDR2: WSHSY, SAAADI. The CDR3, as DNA: TGCGCCAGCAGTGATTTCGGCGGGGACTATGGCTACACCTTC. It translates to CASSDFGGDYGYTF.

The chain uses TRBV4-2 and TRBJ1-5; TRBD1 matches 7 bases. The CDR3 is 18 residues long. After removal of 0 bases from V and 6 bases from J, the junction contained 14 bases not matched to a gene. CDR1 is LGHNA, CDR2 YNFKEQ, per germline. CDR3 protein: CASSQEWNHRGWLQPQHF. The CDR3 DNA reads TGTGCCAGCAGCCAAGAGTGGAATCACAGGGGATGGCTTCAGCCCCAGCATTTT.

CDR3 in DNA: TGTGCCAGCAGCTTAGGACGGACCGGCGATGAGCAGTTCTTC. This encodes CASSLGRTGDEQFF. J is TRBJ2-1 and V is TRBV11-2; the D is unclear. Germline CDR1 and CDR2: SGHAT and FQNNGV. V shed 1 base and J shed 8 bases, with 12 bases lying between them. This CDR3 has 14 residues.

The V and J genes are TRBV2 and TRBJ2-7; D uncertain. Trimming removed 4 bases from V and 5 bases from J, with 6 bases in between. Looked up from germline, CDR1 is SNHLY and CDR2 is FYNNEI. The CDR3 is 11 residues long. The CDR3 region has the DNA TGTGCCAGCAGTGCCCCGGACGAGCAGTACTTC. It codes for CASSAPDEQYF.

The J gene is TRBJ2-7, the V gene TRBV11-2; 7 bases match TRBD2. There are 16 residues in the CDR3. J lost 2 bases, V lost 1 base, and 8 bases had no gene match. CDR1 is SGHAT and CDR2 is FQNNGV in the germline V gene. In DNA form, the CDR3 reads TGTGCCAGCAGCTTAGGGGGGGGACGGTACCCCTACGAGCAGTACTTC. Its protein product is CASSLGGGRYPYEQYF.

The V and J genes are TRBV27 and TRBJ2-7, with 11 bases fitting TRBD2. V lost 5 bases to trimming and J lost 7 bases; unmatched junction nucleotides: 13. The germline V gene has CDR1 MNHEY and CDR2 SMNVEV (reference sequence). This CDR3 spans 16 amino acids. The CDR3 DNA follows: TGTGCCAGCAGTCCCCTCAGAACTAGCGGGAGTTGGGAGCAGTACTTC. It codes for CASSPLRTSGSWEQYF.

The chain combines TRBV5-4 with TRBJ2-2; tentative D call: TRBD2 (5 bases). Germline CDR1 and CDR2: SGHNT and YYREEE (reference sequence). The CDR3 length is 15 residues. V lost 4 bases and J lost 5, with 15 bases in between. CDR3 DNA: TGTGCCAGCAGCCCCCCCGGGGATTTAACCGGGGAGCTGTTTTTT. It translates to CASSPPGDLTGELFF.

A note on this clone: At one end the junction does not follow the germline gene, possibly because of a read error. Here the CDR3 reads CANQGGRAVHF. As DNA, the CDR3 is TGTGCCAACCAAGGGGGGAGGGCCGTACACTTC. V usage is TRBV11-3 and J usage is TRBJ2-7; the D gene is possibly TRBD2 (7 bases). The CDR3 extends over 11 amino acids. The germline V gene encodes CDR1 SGHNT and CDR2 YENEEA.

This clone showed up just once. V is TRBV27 and J is TRBJ2-5; D perhaps matches TRBD2 (6 bases). Germline loops: CDR1 MNHEY, CDR2 SMNVEV (reference sequence). This CDR3 spans 14 amino acids. V gave up 4 bases and J gave up 4 bases, with 13 bases separating them. CDR3 sequence reads: CASSYTGSTETQYF. In nucleotides, the CDR3 is TGTGCCAGCAGTTATACCGGGAGTACAGAGACCCAGTACTTC.

V is TRBV5-1 and J is TRBJ2-1; 8 bases are shared with TRBD1. The germline gives CDR1 SGHRS, CDR2 YFSETQ. CDR3 length equals 14 residues. V lost 5 bases, J lost 7 bases, and 8 bases stayed unmatched. The CDR3 loop is CASSGQGLWNEQFF. CDR3 bases: TGCGCCAGCAGTGGACAGGGATTATGGAATGAGCAGTTCTTC.

J is TRBJ1-2 and V is TRBV4-1; D gene ambiguous. Trimming pared 1 base from V and 5 bases from J, leaving 14 bases between. Germline V gene lookup returns CDR1 MGHRA and CDR2 YSYEKL. CDR3 size: 15 residues. CDR3 loop: CASSQGSGMIYGYTF. CDR3 in DNA: TGCGCCAGCAGCCAAGGGTCCGGCATGATATATGGCTACACCTTC.

The CDR3 sequence is CAWSVGSSGANVLTF. The DNA of the CDR3 is TGTGCCTGGAGTGTCGGCAGCTCTGGGGCCAACGTCCTGACTTTC. The chain couples TRBV30 to TRBJ2-6; D is uncertain. Trimming pared 0 bases from V and 0 bases from J, leaving 6 bases between. The germline V gene encodes CDR1 GTSNPN and CDR2 SVGIG (reference sequence). This CDR3 comprises 15 residues.

This sequence joins TRBV5-1 and TRBJ2-1; D not certain. The ends were cut back, 1 base at V and 9 bases at J, with 8 bases in the middle. The CDR3 contains 12 residues. Germline values: CDR1 SGHRS, CDR2 YFSETQ. The CDR3 DNA reads TGCGCCAGCAGCTTGTGGCGTAGTGAGCAGTTCTTC. Translation gives CASSLWRSEQFF.

V usage is TRBV7-9 and J usage is TRBJ2-1; a weak D match, TRBD2 (6 bases). CDR3 length equals 17 residues. The V gene lost 6 bases and the J gene lost 0 bases, with 18 bases spanning the gap. The germline gives CDR1 SEHNR, CDR2 FQNEAQ (reference sequence). In DNA, the CDR3 is TGTGCCAGCAGACCACCCTCTAGCGAGAGCTCCTACAATGAGCAGTTCTTC. Translation: CASRPPSSESSYNEQFF.

This clone was picked up one time. The chain has TRBV20-1 and TRBJ1-3; TRBD1 might be the D (6 bases). Trimming cost V 5 bases and J 4 bases, with 6 bases left between them. Looked up from germline, CDR1 is DFQATT and CDR2 is SNEGSKA (reference sequence). This CDR3 region has 11 residues. CDR3 region: CSAGQGNTIYF. CDR3 nucleotide sequence: TGCAGTGCTGGACAGGGAAACACCATATATTTT.

V and J are TRBV6-5 and TRBJ1-2, with TRBD1 matching over 10 bases. Losses at the gene ends were 5 bases for V and 4 bases for J; bases not matched to a gene: 1. Germline CDR1 MNHEY, CDR2 SVGAGI. This CDR3 is 13 amino acids long. The CDR3 reads CASSRDRGYGYTF. CDR3 in DNA: TGTGCCAGCAGTCGGGACAGGGGCTATGGCTACACCTTC.

J is TRBJ2-3 and V is TRBV11-2; possibly TRBD1 for D (6 bases). The CDR3 is made up of 17 amino acids. Trimming stripped 5 bases from V and 6 bases from J, with 24 bases between. CDR1 is SGHAT and CDR2 is FQNNGV in the germline V gene. The CDR3 sequence is CASSLGQRASPKDTQYF. Written as DNA, the CDR3 is TGTGCCAGCAGCCTCGGACAGAGGGCCTCCCCGAAGGATACGCAGTATTTT.

This sequence joins TRBV5-4 and TRBJ1-1; 9 positions match TRBD1. The length of the CDR3 is 16 residues. CDR1 and CDR2 (germline): SGHNT, YYREEE (reference sequence). With 0 bases clipped from V and 1 base from J, the junction kept 4 bases outside the gene matches. CDR3 sequence: CASSLGDRVRNTEAFF. The CDR3 DNA follows: TGTGCCAGCAGCTTGGGGGACAGGGTTCGGAACACTGAAGCTTTCTTT.

The V call is TRBV29-1, the J call TRBJ2-3; unclear D gene. Trimming removed 5 bases from V and 1 base from J, with 4 bases in between. Germline V lookup: CDR1 SQVTM, CDR2 ANQGSEA. The CDR3 runs 11 residues. CDR3 sequence: CSVSRTDTQYF. The CDR3 bases are TGCAGCGTTAGCCGCACAGATACGCAGTATTTT.